This paragraph reports one TCR beta chain. Original data processing: The authors estimated nucleated cell counts from reference gene primer amplification. TCRdb's table, derived via immunoSEQ multiplex PCR, lists solely in-frame clones and lacks some. That table supplies the V and J calls and clone size; D and trimming were determined from the DNA. The table shows about 59,000 clones, with roughly 91% occurring only once. These data come from a study of blood T cell repertoires in COVID-19. Study overall: Specimens from acute and convalescent COVID-19 originated in the United States, Italy and Spain. The analysed material was cDNA or gDNA that came from T cells, B-cell-depleted T cells, or PBMCs.

Looked up from germline, CDR1 is SGHTA and CDR2 is FQGTGA. CDR3 length equals 13 residues. V trimming: 5 bases; J trimming: 6 bases; junction bases outside the gene matches: 3. The source material was peripheral blood. The clonotype comes from a human donor in a cohort sampled during active COVID-19. The rearrangement joins TRBV7-3 to TRBJ1-5; 8 nucleotides agree with TRBD1. The CDR3 protein is CASSPQGGQPQHF. The CDR3 nucleotides are TGTGCCAGCAGCCCACAGGGGGGTCAGCCCCAGCATTTT.